Only a few counts were recorded for the clone carrying this T cell receptor beta chain. Its antigen is as yet unknown. This record comes from a study of blood T cells in healthy people across ages. Combining a sample-barcoded 5' primer with a J-beta primer mix, a second PCR ran for roughly 6 to 12 cycles. Each sample provided no less than 2.5 million CDR3-containing paired-end reads. TCRdb called the 5' RACE reads again in MiXCR, with one record for every CDR3 protein. The sample lists 700,000 or so distinct CDR3 sequences; approximately 40% were seen once. V dropped 6 bases and J dropped 9; count of bases not matched to a gene: 16. Germline loops: CDR1 MNHEY, CDR2 SVGAGI. This CDR3 region has 15 residues. Study outcomes and limitations: Reliance upon unsorted PBMCs precluded definitive naive versus antigen-experienced comparison. A greater number of naive CD4+ cells and higher diversity distinguished long-lived donors from aged donors.

The chain combines TRBV6-5 with TRBJ2-7; 8 bases map to TRBD1. Sequenced sample: blood. The receptor comes from a man at least 80 years old in good health. In nucleotides, the CDR3 is TGTGCCAGCAGCGCCTCCGGGACAGGCGTGCCGGTGCAGTACTTC. Translation gives CASSASGTGVPVQYF.